This TCR beta chain came from a study of blood T cell repertoires in COVID-19. At the level of the study: Spain, Italy and the United States supplied samples that represented acute and convalescent COVID-19. In each case, the material was cDNA or gDNA derived from T cells, B-cell-depleted T cells, or PBMCs.

The germline V gene encodes CDR1 LNHDA and CDR2 SQIVND (reference sequence). The CDR3 is 15 amino acids. The J segment lost 2 bases and the V segment lost 5 bases, leaving 4 bases of the junction unmatched. Original processing notes: By means of reference gene primer amplification, nucleated cell counts were estimated. Some clones are missing from TCRdb's copy, which holds only in-frame ones; the method was immunoSEQ multiplex PCR. V, J and clone size are those of that table, while D and trimming were read from the DNA. Among about 170,000 clones listed, 90% were seen once. The TCR comes from a man over 45 with acute or convalescent COVID-19. The rearrangement uses TRBV19 and TRBJ2-1; 9 bases match TRBD2. Input material: peripheral blood. The chain's CDR3 is CASSRGGGAYNEQFF. The CDR3 DNA sequence: TGTGCCAGTAGTCGGGGCGGGGGGGCCTACAATGAGCAGTTCTTC.